Each of the 11 T cell receptor beta chains below was sequenced from the same sample in a study of cytotoxic CD8 clonotypes in ibrutinib-treated CLL. Libraries were prepared by immunoSEQ multiplex PCR; TCRdb keeps only in-frame clonotypes and omits some of them. The sample yields some 85,000 clones, 77% seen once. Specimen: PBMCs, collected after 24 months of ibrutinib treatment. The receptors were gathered from a human donor with chronic lymphocytic leukemia.

The rearrangement links TRBV30 to TRBJ2-1; D call uncertain. Germline V gene sequence: CDR1 GTSNPN, CDR2 SVGIG (reference sequence). The CDR3 loop spans 12 amino acids. V lost 0 bases and J 13 bases, leaving 13 bases between the germline ends. The CDR3 coding sequence is TGTGCCTGGAGTGTCCCTGGATTGAACCAGTTCTTC. Residues: CAWSVPGLNQFF.

This clone has only one observation. The chain couples TRBV9 to TRBJ2-3; D unresolved. This CDR3 spans 12 amino acids. Between the trimmed V and J ends, which lost 5 bases and 6 bases, there was a span of 10 bases. Germline values: CDR1 SGDLS, CDR2 YYNGEE. The CDR3 loop is CASSRSGDTQYF. CDR3 nucleotide sequence: TGTGCCAGCAGTAGATCCGGGGATACGCAGTATTTT. Complete variable domain (other parts from reference TRBV9 and TRBJ2-3): DSGVTQTPKHLITATGQRVTLRCSPRSGDLSVYWYQQSLDQGLQFLIQYYNGEERAKGNILERFSAQQFPDLHSELNLSSLELGDSALYFCASSRSGDTQYFGPGTRLTVL.

The J gene is TRBJ2-3, the V gene TRBV27, with 9 bases fitting TRBD1. Germline loops: CDR1 MNHEY, CDR2 SMNVEV (reference sequence). The ends lost 5 bases at V and 3 bases at J; junction bases unmatched: 6. CDR3 size: 15 residues. CDR3 bases: TGTGCCAGCAGTGCCAACAGGGGGCGGACAGATACGCAGTATTTT. Amino acids: CASSANRGRTDTQYF.

J is TRBJ1-2 and V is TRBV7-9; 8 nucleotides align to TRBD1. The trim removed 5 bases at V and 2 bases at J, leaving 1 base unmatched. The CDR3 is 13 residues long. Germline lookup yields CDR1 SEHNR and CDR2 FQNEAQ (reference sequence). Here the CDR3 DNA reads TGTGCCAGCAGCCGACAGGGGAACTATGGCTACACCTTC. Amino acids: CASSRQGNYGYTF.

The J gene is TRBJ1-2, the V gene TRBV19; D may be TRBD1 (5 bases). This CDR3 is 12 amino acids long. The germline V gene has CDR1 LNHDA and CDR2 SQIVND (reference sequence). V lost 4 bases, J lost 5 bases, and 8 bases lay in between. DNA for the CDR3: TGTGCCAGTAGTAGGACATTGTATGGCTACACCTTC. It yields the protein CASSRTLYGYTF.

This rearrangement joins TRBV5-1 to TRBJ2-3; TRBD2 is a possible D gene (6 bases). The V gene lost 5 bases and the J gene lost 5 bases, with 9 bases spanning the gap. This CDR3 has 12 amino acids. The germline CDR1 and CDR2 sequences are SGHRS and YFSETQ. The CDR3, as DNA: TGCGCCAGCAGACTAGCTCTAGATACGCAGTATTTT. This codes for CASRLALDTQYF. Full variable domain (missing parts from reference TRBV5-1 and TRBJ2-3): KAGVTQTPRYLIKTRGQQVTLSCSPISGHRSVSWYQQTPGQGLQFLFEYFSETQRNKGNFPGRFSGRQFSNSRSEMNVSTLELGDSALYLCASRLALDTQYFGPGTRLTVL.

The chain uses TRBV2 and TRBJ2-3; 7 nucleotides align to TRBD2. The germline gives CDR1 SNHLY, CDR2 FYNNEI. There are 15 residues in the CDR3. The junction had 12 bases not matched to a gene; V was cut back by 7 bases and J by 5 bases. CDR3 bases: TGTGCCAGCACCTCTGAGGGGAGGGCCAAAGATACGCAGTATTTT. This translates into CASTSEGRAKDTQYF. Using reference TRBV2 and TRBJ2-3 for the parts outside the CDR3, the full variable domain is EPEVTQTPSHQVTQMGQEVILRCVPISNHLYFYWYRQILGQKVEFLVSFYNNEISEKSEIFDDQFSVERPDGSNFTLKIRSTKLEDSAMYFCASTSEGRAKDTQYFGPGTRLTVL.

V usage is TRBV27 and J usage is TRBJ2-5; 14 bases align to TRBD2. This CDR3 spans 17 amino acids. Germline V CDR1 and CDR2: MNHEY, SMNVEV (reference sequence). V was pared by 3 bases and J by 5 bases, with 8 bases of the junction left unmatched. The CDR3 DNA reads TGTGCCAGCAGTTTTGGGACTAGCGGGAGTAAGGAGGAGACCCAGTACTTC. This translates into CASSFGTSGSKEETQYF.

This clone turned up a few times. The genes are TRBV30 and TRBJ1-1; D ambiguous. The CDR3 sequence is 15 residues long. Germline V gene lookup returns CDR1 GTSNPN and CDR2 SVGIG (reference sequence). V dropped 7 bases and J dropped 0 bases, with 18 bases sitting between them. The CDR3 DNA reads as TGTGCCTCGACTTCGGGTCTCGCTATGAACACTGAAGCTTTCTTT. Encoded protein: CASTSGLAMNTEAFF.

The V gene is TRBV2, the J gene TRBJ1-4, with a weak D call TRBD1 (6 bases). Germline V gene data show CDR1 as SNHLY and CDR2 as FYNNEI. V lost 2 bases to trimming and J lost 5 bases, with 12 bases between them. The CDR3 totals 15 residues. CDR3 region: CASSERGGGNEKLFF. CDR3 nucleotides: TGTGCCAGCAGTGAACGAGGGGGGGGAAATGAAAAACTGTTTTTT. Combining the CDR3 with reference TRBV2 and TRBJ1-4 gives the whole variable domain EPEVTQTPSHQVTQMGQEVILRCVPISNHLYFYWYRQILGQKVEFLVSFYNNEISEKSEIFDDQFSVERPDGSNFTLKIRSTKLEDSAMYFCASSERGGGNEKLFFGSGTQLSVL.

This clone was counted a few times. This chain uses TRBV7-8 with TRBJ2-1, with 9 positions matching TRBD2. Germline loops: CDR1 SGHVS, CDR2 FQNEAQ. The CDR3 has 18 residues. V gave up 5 bases and J gave up 2 bases; unmatched junction bases: 13. The DNA of the CDR3 is TGTGCCAGCAGCCCGGATAGCGGGAGAGGCGGCACCTACAATGAGCAGTTCTTC. Translation gives CASSPDSGRGGTYNEQFF.